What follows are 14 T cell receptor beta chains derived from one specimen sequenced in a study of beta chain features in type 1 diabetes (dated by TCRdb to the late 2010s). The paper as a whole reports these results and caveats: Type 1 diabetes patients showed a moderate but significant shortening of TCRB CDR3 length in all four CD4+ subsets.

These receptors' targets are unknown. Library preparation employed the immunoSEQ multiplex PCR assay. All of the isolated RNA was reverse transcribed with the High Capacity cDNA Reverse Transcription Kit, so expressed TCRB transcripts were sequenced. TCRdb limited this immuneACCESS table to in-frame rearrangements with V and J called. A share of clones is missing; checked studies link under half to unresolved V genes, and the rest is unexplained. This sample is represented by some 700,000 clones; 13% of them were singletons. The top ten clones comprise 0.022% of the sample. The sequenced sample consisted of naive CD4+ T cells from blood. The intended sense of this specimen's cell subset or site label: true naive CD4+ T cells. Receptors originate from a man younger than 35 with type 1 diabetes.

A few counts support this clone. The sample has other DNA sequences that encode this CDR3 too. The CDR3 loop reads CSVDPNTEAFF. The CDR3 nucleotides read TGCAGCGTTGATCCGAACACTGAAGCTTTCTTT. The V and J genes are TRBV29-1 and TRBJ1-1; D is unclear. CDR3 length: 11 amino acids. The ends were cut back, 3 bases at V and 1 base at J, with 3 bases in the middle. The germline gives CDR1 SQVTM, CDR2 ANQGSEA.

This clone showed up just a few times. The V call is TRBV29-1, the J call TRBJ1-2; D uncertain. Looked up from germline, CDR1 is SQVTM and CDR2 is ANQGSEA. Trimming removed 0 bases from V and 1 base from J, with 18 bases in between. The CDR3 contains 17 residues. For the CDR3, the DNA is TGCAGCGTTGAAGATCGCCGCACCGGGGAGGGTAACTATGGCTACACCTTC. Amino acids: CSVEDRRTGEGNYGYTF.

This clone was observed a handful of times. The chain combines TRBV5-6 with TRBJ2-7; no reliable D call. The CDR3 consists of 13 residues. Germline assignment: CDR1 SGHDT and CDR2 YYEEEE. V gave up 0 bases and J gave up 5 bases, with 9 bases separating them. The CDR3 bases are TGTGCCAGCAGCTTGGCAGGTAACCACGAGCAGTACTTC. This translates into CASSLAGNHEQYF.

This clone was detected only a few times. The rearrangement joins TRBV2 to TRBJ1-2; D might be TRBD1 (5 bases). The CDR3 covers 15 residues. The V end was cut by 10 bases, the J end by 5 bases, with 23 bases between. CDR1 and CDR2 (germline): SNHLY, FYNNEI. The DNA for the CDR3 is TGTGCCACCACCGACGGGACTCGCATCGGGTATGGCTACACCTTC. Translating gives CATTDGTRIGYGYTF. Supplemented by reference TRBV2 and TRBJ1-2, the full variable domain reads EPEVTQTPSHQVTQMGQEVILRCVPISNHLYFYWYRQILGQKVEFLVSFYNNEISEKSEIFDDQFSVERPDGSNFTLKIRSTKLEDSAMYFCATTDGTRIGYGYTFGSGTRLTVV.

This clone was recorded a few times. CDR3 in amino acids: CASSEALNVPYTF. CDR3 DNA sequence: TGTGCCAGCAGTGAAGCGCTGAACGTGCCTTACACCTTC. The gene calls are TRBV2 and TRBJ1-2; no clear D. CDR3 length: 13 amino acids. Deletions cut 0 bases from V and 11 bases from J, with 13 bases between. Germline V lookup: CDR1 SNHLY, CDR2 FYNNEI.

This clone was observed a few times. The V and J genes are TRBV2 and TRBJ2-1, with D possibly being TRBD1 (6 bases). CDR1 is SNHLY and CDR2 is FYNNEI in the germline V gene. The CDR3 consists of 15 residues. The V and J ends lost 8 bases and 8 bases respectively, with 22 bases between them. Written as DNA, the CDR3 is TGTGCCAGCTTCCCGGGCACAGGGCGAGGGTATGAGCAGTTCTTC. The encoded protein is CASFPGTGRGYEQFF. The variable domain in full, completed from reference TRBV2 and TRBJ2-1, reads EPEVTQTPSHQVTQMGQEVILRCVPISNHLYFYWYRQILGQKVEFLVSFYNNEISEKSEIFDDQFSVERPDGSNFTLKIRSTKLEDSAMYFCASFPGTGRGYEQFFGPGTRLTVL.

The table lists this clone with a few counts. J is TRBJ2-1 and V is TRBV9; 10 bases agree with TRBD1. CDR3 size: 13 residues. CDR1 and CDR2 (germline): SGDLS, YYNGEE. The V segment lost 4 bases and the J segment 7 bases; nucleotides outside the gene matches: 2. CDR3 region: CASSMGQGNEQFF. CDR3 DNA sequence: TGTGCCAGCAGCATGGGACAGGGGAATGAGCAGTTCTTC.

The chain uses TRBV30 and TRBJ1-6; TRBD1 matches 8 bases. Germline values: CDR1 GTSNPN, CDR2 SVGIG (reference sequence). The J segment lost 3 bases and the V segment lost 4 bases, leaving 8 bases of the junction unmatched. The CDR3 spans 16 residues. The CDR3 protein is CAWTFSGGSYNSPLHF. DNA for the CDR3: TGTGCCTGGACCTTTTCAGGGGGCAGCTATAATTCACCCCTCCACTTT.

CDR3 DNA: TGTGCCAGCAGTGCTGGGGGGTGGTCGGGCGCTGAAGCTTTCTTT. It encodes CASSAGGWSGAEAFF. This rearrangement joins TRBV25-1 to TRBJ1-1; D may be TRBD1 (5 bases). Germline-derived CDR1 and CDR2 are MGHDK and SYGVNS. The CDR3 has 15 residues. The germline V and J ends were trimmed by 4 bases and 6 bases, with 18 bases remaining between them.

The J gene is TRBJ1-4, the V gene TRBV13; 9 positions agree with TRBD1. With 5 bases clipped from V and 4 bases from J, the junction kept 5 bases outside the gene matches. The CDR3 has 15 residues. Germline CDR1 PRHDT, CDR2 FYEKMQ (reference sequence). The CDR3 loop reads CASSPPGQGNEKLFF. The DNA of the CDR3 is TGTGCCAGCAGCCCTCCGGGACAGGGTAATGAAAAACTGTTTTTT.

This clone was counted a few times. DNA for the CDR3: TGTGCCAGCAGTGTGACAGGGAAGGACAATCAGCCCCAGCATTTT. It yields the protein CASSVTGKDNQPQHF. The chain uses TRBV2 and TRBJ1-5; TRBD1 matches at 7 bases. CDR1 and CDR2 from the germline V gene are SNHLY and FYNNEI. The V segment lost 4 bases and the J segment 3 bases; nucleotides outside the gene matches: 6. This CDR3 has 15 amino acids.

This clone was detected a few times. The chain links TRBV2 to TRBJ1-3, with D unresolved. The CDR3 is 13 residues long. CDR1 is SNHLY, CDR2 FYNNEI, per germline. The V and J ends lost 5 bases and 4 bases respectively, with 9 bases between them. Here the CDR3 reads CASSQREGNTIYF. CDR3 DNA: TGTGCCAGCAGTCAGAGGGAAGGAAACACCATATATTTT.

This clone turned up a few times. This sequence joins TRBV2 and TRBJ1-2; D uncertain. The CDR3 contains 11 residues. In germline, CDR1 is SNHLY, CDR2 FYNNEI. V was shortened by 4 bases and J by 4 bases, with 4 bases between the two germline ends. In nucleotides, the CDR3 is TGTGCCAGCAGTGTCGCCTATGGCTACACCTTC. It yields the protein CASSVAYGYTF.

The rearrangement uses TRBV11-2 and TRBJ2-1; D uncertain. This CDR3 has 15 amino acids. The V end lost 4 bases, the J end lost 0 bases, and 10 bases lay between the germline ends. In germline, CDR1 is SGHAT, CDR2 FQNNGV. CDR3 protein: CASSSRTGSYNEQFF. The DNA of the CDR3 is TGTGCCAGCAGCTCCCGGACCGGCTCCTACAATGAGCAGTTCTTC. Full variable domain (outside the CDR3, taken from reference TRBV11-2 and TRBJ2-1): EAGVAQSPRYKIIEKRQSVAFWCNPISGHATLYWYQQILGQGPKLLIQFQNNGVVDDSQLPKDRFSAERLKGVDSTLKIQPAKLEDSAVYLCASSSRTGSYNEQFFGPGTRLTVL.